The present T cell receptor beta chain was sequenced within a study of blood T cell repertoires in COVID-19. Across the whole study: Donors in the United States, Italy and Spain gave samples during acute or convalescent COVID-19. PBMCs, B-cell-depleted T cells, or T cells were the source of the cDNA or gDNA that made up the material.

V was clipped by 3 bases and J by 4 bases; unmatched bases: 8. The CDR3 totals 15 residues. Per germline, CDR1 SEHNR and CDR2 FQNEAQ (reference sequence). Authors' methods: Nucleated cell counts were estimated from reference gene primer amplification. TCRdb's table, derived via immunoSEQ multiplex PCR, lists solely in-frame clones and lacks some. V, J and clone size are those of that table, while D and trimming were read from the DNA. The data contain roughly 200,000 clones, roughly nine tenths of them singletons. This clonotype was sampled from a woman aged 25 to 45 with active or convalescent COVID-19. The sequenced sample consisted of peripheral blood. The V call is TRBV7-9, the J call TRBJ1-2; TRBD1 matches at 7 bases. The CDR3 nucleotides read TGTGCCAGCAGCTTTTCTCCCGGACAGGCCTATGGCTACACCTTC. Protein sequence: CASSFSPGQAYGYTF. The whole variable domain, filled in from reference TRBV7-9 and TRBJ1-2, reads DTGVSQNPRHKITKRGQNVTFRCDPISEHNRLYWYRQTLGQGPEFLTYFQNEAQLEKSRLLSDRFSAERPKGSFSTLEIQRTEQGDSAMYLCASSFSPGQAYGYTFGSGTRLTVV.